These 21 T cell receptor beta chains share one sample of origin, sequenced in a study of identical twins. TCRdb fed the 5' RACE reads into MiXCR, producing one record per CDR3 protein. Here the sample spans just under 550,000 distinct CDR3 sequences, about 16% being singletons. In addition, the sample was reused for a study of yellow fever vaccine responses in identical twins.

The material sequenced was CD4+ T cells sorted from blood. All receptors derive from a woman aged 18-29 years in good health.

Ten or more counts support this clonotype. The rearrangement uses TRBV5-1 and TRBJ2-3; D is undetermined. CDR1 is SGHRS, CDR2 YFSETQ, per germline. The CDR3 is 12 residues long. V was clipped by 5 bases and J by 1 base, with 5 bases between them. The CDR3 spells CASRQGTDTQYF. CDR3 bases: TGCGCCAGCAGGCAGGGCACAGATACGCAGTATTTT.

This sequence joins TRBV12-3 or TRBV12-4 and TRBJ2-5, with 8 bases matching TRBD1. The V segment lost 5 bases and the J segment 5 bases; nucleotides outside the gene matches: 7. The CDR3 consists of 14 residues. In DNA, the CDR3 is TGTGCCAGCAGTCCGACAGGGGCAGGGGAGACCCAGTACTTC. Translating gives CASSPTGAGETQYF.

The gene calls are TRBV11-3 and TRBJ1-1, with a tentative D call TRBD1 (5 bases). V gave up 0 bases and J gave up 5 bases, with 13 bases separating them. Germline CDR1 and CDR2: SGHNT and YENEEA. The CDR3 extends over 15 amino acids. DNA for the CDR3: TGTGCCAGCAGCTTAGAAACTGGCGGGGGAACTGAAGCTTTCTTT. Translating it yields CASSLETGGGTEAFF.

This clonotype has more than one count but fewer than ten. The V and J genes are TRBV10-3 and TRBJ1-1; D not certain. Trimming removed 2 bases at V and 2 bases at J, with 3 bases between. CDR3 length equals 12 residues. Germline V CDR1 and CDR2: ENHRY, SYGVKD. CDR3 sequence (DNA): TGTGCCATCAGTGAGCTTAACACTGAAGCTTTCTTT. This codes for CAISELNTEAFF.

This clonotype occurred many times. The CDR3 DNA follows: TGTGCCAGCGGGCAGGGTAATGAGCAGTTCTTC. Its protein product is CASGQGNEQFF. The chain links TRBV12-3 or TRBV12-4 to TRBJ2-1; D possibly corresponds to TRBD1 (5 bases). Trimming stripped 8 bases from V and 7 bases from J, with 9 bases between. The CDR3 consists of 11 residues.

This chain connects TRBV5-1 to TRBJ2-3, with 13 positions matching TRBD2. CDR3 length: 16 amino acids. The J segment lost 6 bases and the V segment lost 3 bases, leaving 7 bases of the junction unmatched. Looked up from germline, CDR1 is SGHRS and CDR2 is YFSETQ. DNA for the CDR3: TGCGCCAGCAGCTCCCGGACTAGCGGGAGTTGGGATACGCAGTATTTT. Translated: CASSSRTSGSWDTQYF.

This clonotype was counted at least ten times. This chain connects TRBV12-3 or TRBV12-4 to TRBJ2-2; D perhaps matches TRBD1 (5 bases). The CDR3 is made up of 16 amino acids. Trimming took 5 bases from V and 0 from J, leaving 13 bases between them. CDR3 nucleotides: TGTGCCAGCAGTCCCAGGACAAACCCGAACACCGGGGAGCTGTTTTTT. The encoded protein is CASSPRTNPNTGELFF.

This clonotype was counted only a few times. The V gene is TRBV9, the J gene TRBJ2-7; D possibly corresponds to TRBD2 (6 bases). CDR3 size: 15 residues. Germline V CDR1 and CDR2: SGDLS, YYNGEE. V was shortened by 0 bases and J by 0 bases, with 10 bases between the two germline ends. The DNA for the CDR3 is TGTGCCAGCAGCGTAGGCGGGAAAGACTCCTACGAGCAGTACTTC. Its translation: CASSVGGKDSYEQYF. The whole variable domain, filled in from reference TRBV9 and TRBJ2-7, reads DSGVTQTPKHLITATGQRVTLRCSPRSGDLSVYWYQQSLDQGLQFLIQYYNGEERAKGNILERFSAQQFPDLHSELNLSSLELGDSALYFCASSVGGKDSYEQYFGPGTRLTVT.

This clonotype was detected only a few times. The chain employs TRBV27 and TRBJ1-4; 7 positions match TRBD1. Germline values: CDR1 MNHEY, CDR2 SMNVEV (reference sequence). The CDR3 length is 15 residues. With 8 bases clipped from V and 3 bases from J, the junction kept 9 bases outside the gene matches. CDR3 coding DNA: TGTGCCAGCCGGGACAGCCTAACCCCTAATGAAAAACTGTTTTTT. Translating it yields CASRDSLTPNEKLFF.

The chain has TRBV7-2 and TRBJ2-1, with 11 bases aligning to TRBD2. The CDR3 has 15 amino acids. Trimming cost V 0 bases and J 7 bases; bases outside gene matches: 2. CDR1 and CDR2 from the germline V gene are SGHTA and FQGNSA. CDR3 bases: TGTGCCAGCAGCTTAGCCACTAGCGGGAGTAATGAGCAGTTCTTC. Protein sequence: CASSLATSGSNEQFF.

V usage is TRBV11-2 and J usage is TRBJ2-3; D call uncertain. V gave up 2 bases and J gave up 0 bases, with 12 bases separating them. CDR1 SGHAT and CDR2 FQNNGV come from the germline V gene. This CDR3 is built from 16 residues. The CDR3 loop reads CASSLRAGQSTDTQYF. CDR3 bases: TGTGCCAGCAGCTTACGTGCCGGGCAAAGCACAGATACGCAGTATTTT.

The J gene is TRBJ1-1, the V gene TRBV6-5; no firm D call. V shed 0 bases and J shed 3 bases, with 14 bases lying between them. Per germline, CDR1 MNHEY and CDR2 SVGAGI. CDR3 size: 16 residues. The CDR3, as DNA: TGTGCCAGCAGTTACTCGGCGGCTCGGGCCCACACTGAAGCTTTCTTT. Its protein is CASSYSAARAHTEAFF.

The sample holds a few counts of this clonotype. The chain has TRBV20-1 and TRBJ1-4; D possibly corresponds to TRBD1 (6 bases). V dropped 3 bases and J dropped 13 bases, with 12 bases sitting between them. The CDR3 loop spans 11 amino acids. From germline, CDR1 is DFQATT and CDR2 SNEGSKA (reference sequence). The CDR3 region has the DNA TGCAGTGCTAGTGGACAGAAGGGACTGTTTTTT. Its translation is CSASGQKGLFF.

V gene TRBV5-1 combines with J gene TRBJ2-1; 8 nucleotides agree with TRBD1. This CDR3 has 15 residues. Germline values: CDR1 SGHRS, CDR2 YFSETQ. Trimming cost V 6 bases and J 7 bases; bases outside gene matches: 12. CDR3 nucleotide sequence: TGCGCCAGCACCCAGGCAGGGGGCGCGTGGAATGAGCAGTTCTTC. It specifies CASTQAGGAWNEQFF.

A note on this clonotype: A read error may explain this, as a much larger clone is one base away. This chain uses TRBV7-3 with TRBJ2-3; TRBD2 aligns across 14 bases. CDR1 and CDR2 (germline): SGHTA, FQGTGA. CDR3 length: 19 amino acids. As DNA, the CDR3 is TGTGCCCGCAGCACTCTCCCGGGACTAGCGGGAGTGGGCACAGATACGCAGTATTTT. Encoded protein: CARSTLPGLAGVGTDTQYF.

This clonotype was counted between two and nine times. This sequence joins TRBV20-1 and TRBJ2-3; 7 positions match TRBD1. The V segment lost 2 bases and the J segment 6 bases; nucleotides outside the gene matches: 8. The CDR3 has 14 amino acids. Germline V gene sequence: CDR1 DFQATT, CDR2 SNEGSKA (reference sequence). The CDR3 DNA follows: TGCAGTGCTAGACCTTGGGACAGCCGGGATACGCAGTATTTT. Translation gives CSARPWDSRDTQYF.

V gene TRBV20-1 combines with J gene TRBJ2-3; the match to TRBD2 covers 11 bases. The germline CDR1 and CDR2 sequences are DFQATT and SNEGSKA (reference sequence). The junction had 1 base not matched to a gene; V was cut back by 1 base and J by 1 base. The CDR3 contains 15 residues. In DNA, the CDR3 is TGCAGTGCTAGAGCACTAGCGGGGGGCACAGATACGCAGTATTTT. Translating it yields CSARALAGGTDTQYF.

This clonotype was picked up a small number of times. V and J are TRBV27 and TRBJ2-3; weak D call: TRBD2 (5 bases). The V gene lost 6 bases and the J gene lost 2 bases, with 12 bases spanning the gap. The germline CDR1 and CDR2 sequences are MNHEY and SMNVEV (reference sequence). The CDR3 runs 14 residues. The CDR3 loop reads CASRLATTTDTQYF. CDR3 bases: TGTGCCAGCAGGCTAGCCACGACCACAGATACGCAGTATTTT.

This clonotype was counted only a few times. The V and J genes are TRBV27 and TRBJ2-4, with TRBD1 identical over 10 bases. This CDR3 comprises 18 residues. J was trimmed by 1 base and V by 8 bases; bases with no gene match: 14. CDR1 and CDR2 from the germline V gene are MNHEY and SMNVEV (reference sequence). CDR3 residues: CASRPQTGGFGAKNIQYF. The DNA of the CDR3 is TGTGCCAGCCGTCCCCAGACAGGGGGCTTTGGGGCCAAAAACATTCAGTACTTC.

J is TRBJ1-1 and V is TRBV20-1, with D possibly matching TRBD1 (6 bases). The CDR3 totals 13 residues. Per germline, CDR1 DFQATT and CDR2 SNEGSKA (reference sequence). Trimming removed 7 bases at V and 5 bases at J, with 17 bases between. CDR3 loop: CSVQQGGVTEAFF. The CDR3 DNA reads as TGCAGTGTACAACAGGGAGGAGTAACTGAAGCTTTCTTT.

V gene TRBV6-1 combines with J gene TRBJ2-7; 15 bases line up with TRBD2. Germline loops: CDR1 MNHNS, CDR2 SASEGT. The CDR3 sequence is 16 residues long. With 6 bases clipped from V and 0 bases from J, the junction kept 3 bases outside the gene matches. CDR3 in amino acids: CASRGTSGRFSYEQYF. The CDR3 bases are TGTGCCAGCAGGGGGACTAGCGGGAGGTTCTCCTACGAGCAGTACTTC.